This T cell receptor (beta chain) stems from a study of blood T cells in healthy people across ages. Study in general: About one barcoded TCR beta cDNA was captured per two T cells.

Sample-barcoded 5' priming and a J-beta primer mix drove a second PCR of roughly 6 to 12 cycles. One entry per CDR3 protein, called by TCRdb with MiXCR from the 5' RACE reads. The profile shows roughly 800,000 distinct CDR3 sequences, 25% of them singletons. The V gene's germline CDR1 is SGHDN and CDR2 FVKESK. The CDR3 loop spans 16 amino acids. The V gene lost 1 base and the J gene lost 3 bases, with 13 bases spanning the gap. Overall study findings and caveats: Getting older went along with TCR beta diversity per million T cells dropping roughly linearly.

With regard to this clonotype: Its antigen is still unknown.

These data were likewise used in another study, on T cells of mothers and their children. That source notes: Three healthy Caucasian mothers and their six children donated. Compared with unrelated pairs, related mother-child pairs had slightly higher, non-significant overlap.

What was sequenced was blood. The gene calls are TRBV14 and TRBJ2-1, with D perhaps given as TRBD1 or TRBD2 (5 bases each). This sequence originates from a boy aged 10-17 years in good health. This CDR3 is CASSQVDGTIYNEQFF. CDR3 in DNA: TGTGCCAGCAGCCAAGTCGACGGGACCATCTACAATGAGCAGTTCTTC.